This TCR beta chain was obtained from a study of cytomegalovirus exposure and HLA in healthy donors. Use of 60 Vbeta and 13 Jbeta primers characterized the PCR. Produced via immunoSEQ multiplex PCR; TCRdb's table is partial and in-frame only. This table holds about 82,000 clones. Study-wide results and limits: There were 150 or so TCR beta chains listed as cytomegalovirus-associated. For TCR beta chains, V- and J-gene trimming was later linked to a missense DCLRE1C variant. Exclusion applied to some V segments, including TRBV6-2 and TRBV6-3, as they were indistinguishable.

V was trimmed by 1 base and J by 6 bases, leaving 12 bases between them. Germline V gives CDR1 LGHNT, CDR2 FRNRAP. The CDR3 length is 14 residues. On this clone: The antigen is unknown.

Specimen: PBMCs. The J gene is TRBJ1-1, the V gene TRBV12-5, with D possibly being TRBD1 (6 bases). The receptor comes from a woman in her 30s in good health and CMV-seronegative. The CDR3 DNA follows: TGTGCTAGTGGTTTGGAATCCAGGGGATCTGAAGCTTTCTTT. Amino acid sequence: CASGLESRGSEAFF. The variable domain in full, completed from reference TRBV12-5 and TRBJ1-1, reads DARVTQTPRHKVTEMGQEVTMRCQPILGHNTVFWYRQTMMQGLELLAYFRNRAPLDDSGMPKDRFSAEMPDATLATLKIQPSEPRDSAVYFCASGLESRGSEAFFGQGTRLTVV.